A single TCR beta chain is shown here with its context. Its antigen is not known. Under 3 months in duration, the ophthalmopathy in affected donors had moderate-to-severe activity, CAS ≥3 and NOSPECS ≥4. The data were obtained in a study of Graves' ophthalmopathy and Graves' hyperthyroidism. Study-wide results and limits: Detection in blood was also observed for most expanded thyroid clonotypes above 0.001 frequency. Sensitivity of 55% to 71% and specificity of approximately 73% were achieved by the model that predicted ophthalmopathy progression.

Amplified TCR beta CDR3 regions were obtained using RNA transcripts as template. RT-PCR with HTBI primers came first, then second-round multiplex PCR. One entry per CDR3 protein, called by TCRdb with MiXCR from the multiplex PCR reads. The data contain roughly 160,000 distinct CDR3 sequences, 30% to 45% of them singletons. This CDR3 has 12 amino acids. The V gene lost 5 bases and the J gene lost 8 bases, with 12 bases spanning the gap. Looked up from germline, CDR1 is SGHAT and CDR2 is FQNNGV. V and J are TRBV11-2 and TRBJ1-2; weak D call: TRBD1 (6 bases). The sample consisted of peripheral blood. The receptor was isolated from a man in his thirties or forties with Graves' ophthalmopathy. CDR3 DNA sequence: TGTGCCAGCAGCACAACAGGGATCGGCTACACCTTC. Its translation: CASSTTGIGYTF.